These 20 T cell receptor beta chains share one sample of origin, sequenced in a study of shared clonotypes between healthy human individuals. Only in-frame clones appear in the TCRdb table, and some are missing; sequencing was by immunoSEQ multiplex PCR. Among 2 million to 3 million clones listed, approximately 93% were seen once. The material sequenced was naive CD4+ T cells from PBMCs. Subset in this sample: CD45RA+ positively selected. The receptor source for this set is a man aged 18 to 30 in good health. Some clones in this sample may be carry-over from other donors' samples.

This clone has a single count. Other DNA sequences of this sample code for an identical CDR3. The chain combines TRBV18 with TRBJ1-5, with 7 positions matching TRBD1. CDR3 length: 14 amino acids. V was pared by 6 bases and J by 3 bases, with 5 bases of the junction left unmatched. The germline CDR1 and CDR2 sequences are KGHSH and LQKENI. This CDR3 is CASSPTGNNQPQHF. As DNA, the CDR3 is TGTGCCAGCTCCCCGACAGGGAACAATCAGCCCCAGCATTTT.

This clone has a single count. CDR3 in amino acids: CASSFDRGRRDTQYF. CDR3 coding DNA: TGTGCCAGCAGTTTCGACAGGGGGCGCAGGGATACGCAGTATTTT. The V and J genes are TRBV28 and TRBJ2-3; 10 positions match TRBD1. This CDR3 region has 15 residues. The trim removed 3 bases at V and 6 bases at J, leaving 6 bases unmatched. Germline V gene sequence: CDR1 MDHEN, CDR2 SYDVKM.

This chain links TRBV7-3 with TRBJ1-1; D gene unclear. CDR3 size: 14 residues. CDR1 SGHTA and CDR2 FQGTGA come from the germline V gene. Trimming removed 5 bases from V and 4 bases from J, with 14 bases in between. The CDR3 DNA is TGTGCCAGCAGCCCACAACACCCGTCCACTGAAGCTTTCTTT. Its translation: CASSPQHPSTEAFF.

With respect to this clone: Other DNA sequences in this sample translate to the same CDR3. The chain combines TRBV5-1 with TRBJ2-7; D might be TRBD1 (5 bases). This CDR3 comprises 13 residues. The germline V gene encodes CDR1 SGHRS and CDR2 YFSETQ. V gave up 0 bases and J gave up 3 bases, with 7 bases separating them. The CDR3 DNA reads as TGCGCCAGCAGCTTGGCCCAGGGCTACGAGCAGTACTTC. Translating it yields CASSLAQGYEQYF.

The CDR3 loop reads CASSLLGGSANTGELFF. CDR3 sequence (DNA): TGTGCCAGCAGCCTCCTAGGAGGATCGGCGAACACCGGGGAGCTGTTTTTT. J is TRBJ2-2 and V is TRBV28; tentatively, D is TRBD2 (5 bases). From germline, CDR1 is MDHEN and CDR2 SYDVKM. The CDR3 spans 17 residues. The germline V and J ends were trimmed by 6 bases and 0 bases, with 17 bases remaining between them.

The chain has TRBV19 and TRBJ2-5, with 8 nucleotides matching TRBD2. There are 14 residues in the CDR3. V gave up 4 bases and J gave up 7 bases; unmatched junction bases: 8. Germline V gene data show CDR1 as LNHDA and CDR2 as SQIVND (reference sequence). The CDR3 loop is CASSNSGVRGTQYF. In DNA, the CDR3 is TGTGCCAGTAGTAATAGCGGGGTCCGGGGGACCCAGTACTTC.

The chain recombines TRBV5-3 with TRBJ1-4; D is undetermined. TRBV5-3 is an ORF, and what it does is uncertain. V gave up 4 bases and J gave up 8 bases, with 18 bases separating them. The CDR3 covers 15 residues. CDR3 coding DNA: TGTGCCAGAAGCCGAGGAACAGCCGTAAGGGAAAAACTGTTTTTT. This sequence encodes CARSRGTAVREKLFF.

This rearrangement joins TRBV19 to TRBJ1-2; D is possibly TRBD1 (5 bases). This CDR3 is 17 amino acids long. The V end was cut by 8 bases, the J end by 0 bases, with 22 bases between. Germline V CDR1 and CDR2: LNHDA, SQIVND (reference sequence). CDR3 protein: CASAEPRGSETNYGYTF. CDR3 nucleotides: TGTGCCAGTGCCGAGCCTCGGGGGAGCGAGACTAACTATGGCTACACCTTC. The entire variable domain, with the rest obtained from reference TRBV19 and TRBJ1-2, is as follows: DGGITQSPKYLFRKEGQNVTLSCEQNLNHDAMYWYRQDPGQGLRLIYYSQIVNDFQKGDIAEGYSVSREKKESFPLTVTSAQKNPTAFYLCASAEPRGSETNYGYTFGSGTRLTVV.

V and J are TRBV29-1 and TRBJ1-2; D uncertain. V dropped 3 bases and J dropped 3 bases, with 5 bases sitting between them. CDR3 length equals 11 residues. CDR1 is SQVTM and CDR2 is ANQGSEA in the germline V gene. The chain's CDR3 is CSVESYYGYTF. In DNA, the CDR3 is TGCAGCGTTGAGTCCTACTATGGCTACACCTTC. Together with reference TRBV29-1 and TRBJ1-2, the CDR3 gives the full variable domain: SAVISQKPSRDICQRGTSLTIQCQVDSQVTMMFWYRQQPGQSLTLIATANQGSEATYESGFVIDKFPISRPNLTFSTLTVSNMSPEDSSIYLCSVESYYGYTFGSGTRLTVV.

This clone showed up just a few times. The chain carries TRBV28 and TRBJ2-7; no reliable D call. V was clipped by 6 bases and J by 0 bases, with 12 bases between them. Germline lookup yields CDR1 MDHEN and CDR2 SYDVKM. The CDR3 is 14 residues long. Here the CDR3 DNA reads TGTGCCAGCAGGCTTGGGATCCACTCCTACGAGCAGTACTTC. It specifies CASRLGIHSYEQYF.

The chain employs TRBV7-9 and TRBJ2-4, with a tentative D call TRBD1 (5 bases). The germline CDR1 and CDR2 sequences are SEHNR and FQNEAQ (reference sequence). The V end was cut by 7 bases, the J end by 7 bases, with 11 bases between. The CDR3 is 12 residues long. Here the CDR3 reads CASKGPVNIQYF. CDR3 nucleotide sequence: TGTGCCAGCAAGGGGCCGGTGAACATTCAGTACTTC.

The chain employs TRBV7-9 and TRBJ2-1; 12 nucleotides align to TRBD2. This CDR3 contains 18 residues. V lost 0 bases to trimming and J lost 6 bases; unmatched junction nucleotides: 9. CDR1 SEHNR and CDR2 FQNEAQ come from the germline V gene (reference sequence). The CDR3: CASSLARHLAGGSNEQFF. The CDR3 DNA follows: TGTGCCAGCAGCTTAGCCCGTCACCTAGCGGGAGGGTCCAATGAGCAGTTCTTC.

Only a few counts were recorded for this clone. V is TRBV27 and J is TRBJ1-1; D is ambiguous. V lost 7 bases, J lost 1 base, and 7 bases lay in between. This CDR3 has 12 amino acids. Germline CDR1 reads MNHEY; CDR2 reads SMNVEV (reference sequence). The CDR3 coding sequence is TGTGCCAGCAAACGGACGAACACTGAAGCTTTCTTT. This gives the protein CASKRTNTEAFF.

A remark on this clone: Additional DNA sequences in this sample encode the identical CDR3. CDR3 in amino acids: CASSETSNQPQHF. DNA for the CDR3: TGTGCCAGCAGTGAAACTAGCAATCAGCCCCAGCATTTT. J is TRBJ1-5 and V is TRBV6-1; D not resolved. Germline values: CDR1 MNHNS, CDR2 SASEGT. The CDR3 runs to 13 residues. Between the trimmed V and J ends, which lost 2 bases and 0 bases, there was a span of 2 bases.

For the CDR3, the DNA is TGTGCCAGCAGCTCGTATGGACAGGGGGCTGGGACCGGGGAGCTGTTTTTT. Translated, it gives CASSSYGQGAGTGELFF. The gene calls are TRBV7-2 and TRBJ2-2, with TRBD1 matching over 11 bases. The CDR3 totals 17 residues. J lost 5 bases, V lost 4 bases, and 9 bases had no gene match. Germline V gives CDR1 SGHTA, CDR2 FQGNSA.

The chain joins TRBV30 to TRBJ1-1; 7 nucleotides match TRBD1. The trim removed 5 bases at V and 10 bases at J, leaving 10 bases unmatched. CDR1 is GTSNPN, CDR2 SVGIG, per germline (reference sequence). The CDR3 covers 12 residues. CDR3 DNA: TGTGCCTGGGTCGGACAGGTGGGGGGAGCTTTCTTT. It yields the protein CAWVGQVGGAFF. Full variable domain (remainder filled in from reference TRBV30 and TRBJ1-1): SQTIHQWPATLVQPVGSPLSLECTVEGTSNPNLYWYRQAAGRGLQLLFYSVGIGQISSEVPQNLSASRPQDRQFILSSKKLLLSDSGFYLCAWVGQVGGAFFGQGTRLTVV.

The chain has TRBV18 and TRBJ1-1; D uncertain. The V gene lost 4 bases and the J gene lost 3 bases, with 12 bases spanning the gap. CDR3 length: 14 residues. Looked up from germline, CDR1 is KGHSH and CDR2 is LQKENI. CDR3 region: CASSLLDQYTEAFF. The CDR3 bases are TGTGCCAGCTCACTTTTGGACCAGTACACTGAAGCTTTCTTT. Variable domain in full (rest from reference TRBV18 and TRBJ1-1): NAGVMQNPRHLVRRRGQEARLRCSPMKGHSHVYWYRQLPEEGLKFMVYLQKENIIDESGMPKERFSAEFPKEGPSILRIQQVVRGDSAAYFCASSLLDQYTEAFFGQGTRLTVV.

This chain joins TRBV5-5 and TRBJ2-3; 12 bases fit TRBD2. The CDR3 has 16 amino acids. V shed 3 bases, J shed 2 bases, and the junction held 4 bases outside the gene matches. Germline V lookup: CDR1 SGHKS, CDR2 YYEKEE (reference sequence). This chain's CDR3 is CASSYLAGGPTDTQYF. DNA of the CDR3: TGTGCCAGCAGCTATCTAGCGGGAGGGCCCACAGATACGCAGTATTTT.

The genes are TRBV29-1 and TRBJ1-4; 11 bases align to TRBD1. V was clipped by 4 bases and J by 8 bases; unmatched bases: 6. CDR1 and CDR2 (germline): SQVTM, ANQGSEA. The CDR3 covers 14 residues. The CDR3 sequence is CSVVSGTGGEKLFF. CDR3 nucleotides: TGCAGCGTTGTATCCGGGACAGGGGGAGAAAAACTGTTTTTT.

The chain uses TRBV9 and TRBJ1-4; TRBD1 is a possible D gene (5 bases). CDR3 length equals 15 residues. Trimming shortened V by 3 bases and J by 3 bases, and 12 bases separated the two germline ends. The V gene's germline CDR1 is SGDLS and CDR2 YYNGEE. CDR3 in DNA: TGTGCCAGCAGCGCCGTTGGGGCACCTAATGAAAAACTGTTTTTT. Its protein product is CASSAVGAPNEKLFF.